The 16 T cell receptor beta chains presented below share a single source sample, sequenced in a study of human T cells and chemical hapten exposure. As for time point: pre-sensitization, week 0. Treatment in this sample: therapeutic diphenylcyclopropenone sensitization with weekly scalp DPC. TCRdb reprocessed the RACE reads with MiXCR, giving one entry per CDR3 protein. The sample lists roughly 380,000 distinct CDR3 sequences; 4.5% to 5.5% were seen once. The source material was whole blood, sampled in connection with sensitization to the hapten diphenylcyclopropenone (DPC). These receptor sequences come from a woman aged 45-59 years with alopecia areata. Some clones in this sample may be carry-over from other donors' samples.

This clonotype has at least ten counts. This chain connects TRBV28 to TRBJ2-7, with unresolved D. CDR3 length equals 15 residues. Deletions cut 6 bases from V and 4 bases from J, with 19 bases between. Germline CDR1 MDHEN, CDR2 SYDVKM. CDR3 nucleotide sequence: TGTGCCAGCAGCCATACCCGAATGGATCGATACGAGCAGTACTTC. The encoded protein is CASSHTRMDRYEQYF.

This clonotype has at least ten counts. The V call is TRBV3-1, the J call TRBJ2-1, with 13 bases identical to TRBD2. The CDR3 is 15 residues long. Germline V lookup: CDR1 LGHDT, CDR2 YNNKEL (reference sequence). V trimming: 4 bases; J trimming: 4 bases; junction bases outside the gene matches: 1. CDR3 coding DNA: TGTGCCAGCAGCCCGGGACTAGCGGGGTACAATGAGCAGTTCTTC. This sequence encodes CASSPGLAGYNEQFF.

This clonotype came up a few times. The J gene is TRBJ2-4, the V gene TRBV7-8; D uncertain. Per the germline V gene, CDR1 is SGHVS and CDR2 is FQNEAQ. CDR3 length: 14 residues. Trimming pared 1 base from V and 8 bases from J, leaving 12 bases between. The CDR3 region has the DNA TGTGCCAGCAGCTTAGGATCATCGATAGACATTCAGTACTTC. Protein sequence: CASSLGSSIDIQYF.

This clonotype appeared many times. This rearrangement joins TRBV6-5 to TRBJ2-1; either TRBD1 or TRBD2 may fit D (5 bases each). The germline V and J ends were trimmed by 5 bases and 8 bases, with 10 bases remaining between them. The CDR3 loop spans 12 amino acids. Germline V gene lookup returns CDR1 MNHEY and CDR2 SVGAGI. CDR3 protein: CASSPRDHEQFF. CDR3 DNA: TGTGCCAGCAGTCCCCGGGACCATGAGCAGTTCTTC.

On this clonotype: The junction differs from germline at one of its ends, possibly a read error. V gene TRBV5-5 combines with J gene TRBJ1-2; D remains unclear. The V gene's germline CDR1 is SGHKS and CDR2 YYEKEE (reference sequence). The length of the CDR3 is 14 residues. The CDR3 DNA is TGTGCCAGCAGCTTGTTAGGGCGTAACTATGGCTTCACCTTC. It codes for CASSLLGRNYGFTF.

This clonotype appeared a few times. V usage is TRBV27 and J usage is TRBJ2-6, with D unclear. The length of the CDR3 is 15 residues. Germline CDR1 reads MNHEY; CDR2 reads SMNVEV (reference sequence). V was pared by 9 bases and J by 0 bases, with 12 bases between. The CDR3 reads CASSVTRSGANVLTF. The CDR3 nucleotides are TGTGCCAGTTCGGTAACCCGCTCTGGGGCCAACGTCCTGACTTTC. Filled out from reference TRBV27 and TRBJ2-6, the complete variable domain reads EAQVTQNPRYLITVTGKKLTVTCSQNMNHEYMSWYRQDPGLGLRQIYYSMNVEVTDKGDVPEGYKVSRKEKRNFPLILESPSPNQTSLYFCASSVTRSGANVLTFGAGSRLTVL.

The chain employs TRBV2 and TRBJ2-3, with 13 bases identical to TRBD2. From germline, CDR1 is SNHLY and CDR2 FYNNEI. The CDR3 is 14 amino acids. V was pared by 10 bases and J by 4 bases, with 5 bases of the junction left unmatched. CDR3 loop: CATQGLAGPDTQYF. The CDR3 region has the DNA TGTGCCACCCAGGGACTAGCGGGGCCAGATACGCAGTATTTT.

This clonotype was found a few times. The chain employs TRBV6-2 or TRBV6-3 and TRBJ2-1; 7 bases agree with TRBD2. With V trimmed by 3 bases and J by 5 bases, 10 bases remained unmatched. The CDR3 contains 16 residues. Germline CDR1 and CDR2: MNHEY and SVGEGT. The CDR3: CASSYSGRATDNEQFF. The CDR3 DNA reads as TGTGCCAGCAGTTATAGTGGGAGGGCCACCGACAATGAGCAGTTCTTC.

This clonotype has a count of ten or more. The chain couples TRBV6-5 to TRBJ2-5; possible D gene TRBD2, 5 bases. This CDR3 has 15 residues. Germline CDR1 and CDR2: MNHEY and SVGAGI. Between the trimmed V and J ends, which lost 2 bases and 4 bases, there was a span of 14 bases. CDR3 nucleotides: TGTGCCAGCAGTTACATCGCAGGAGGTAGAGAGACCCAGTACTTC. Its protein is CASSYIAGGRETQYF.

This clonotype was seen many times. The chain joins TRBV6-5 to TRBJ1-5, with D uncertain. Germline V CDR1 and CDR2: MNHEY, SVGAGI. The CDR3 covers 15 residues. The V end lost 0 bases, the J end lost 7 bases, and 13 bases lay between the germline ends. CDR3 residues: CASSYSTVGGQPQHF. In DNA form, the CDR3 reads TGTGCCAGCAGTTACTCGACGGTGGGAGGACAGCCCCAGCATTTT.

This sequence joins TRBV29-1 and TRBJ2-3; 7 nucleotides agree with TRBD1. Trimming cost V 7 bases and J 2 bases; bases outside gene matches: 9. Germline-derived CDR1 and CDR2 are SQVTM and ANQGSEA. CDR3 length equals 14 residues. CDR3 coding DNA: TGCAGCGCACCGGGACAGCTTTCCACAGATACGCAGTATTTT. It codes for CSAPGQLSTDTQYF.

This clonotype was seen a few times. The chain is built from TRBV15 and TRBJ1-5; TRBD1 matches 10 bases. Germline trimming cut 4 bases from V and 0 bases from J; bases unmatched to any gene: 9. The CDR3 is made up of 18 amino acids. The germline CDR1 and CDR2 sequences are LNHNV and YYDKDF (reference sequence). CDR3: CATSIDRGRVGSNQPQHF. The CDR3 nucleotides read TGTGCCACCAGCATCGACAGGGGGCGGGTAGGTAGCAATCAGCCCCAGCATTTT.

A few counts support this clonotype. The chain couples TRBV12-5 to TRBJ1-2, with 7 bases that match TRBD1. Germline CDR1 is LGHNT and CDR2 is FRNRAP. Unmatched junction bases numbered 1, after V lost 1 base and J lost 5 bases. The CDR3 is 13 residues long. CDR3 sequence: CASGLGQGYGYTF. The CDR3 nucleotides are TGTGCTAGTGGTTTGGGACAGGGTTATGGCTACACCTTC.

This clonotype was recorded many times. The chain links TRBV20-1 to TRBJ1-2; 7 positions match TRBD1. This CDR3 comprises 13 residues. The germline V gene has CDR1 DFQATT and CDR2 SNEGSKA (reference sequence). The J segment lost 8 bases and the V segment lost 1 base, leaving 7 bases of the junction unmatched. The CDR3 bases are TGCAGTGCTAGAGTCCGGGACAGTGACGGCTACACCTTC. Protein: CSARVRDSDGYTF.

In its sample, this clonotype was seen many times. The gene calls are TRBV29-1 and TRBJ2-2, with a weak D call TRBD2 (5 bases). This CDR3 is 16 amino acids long. Trimming stripped 7 bases from V and 1 base from J, with 19 bases between. Germline V gives CDR1 SQVTM, CDR2 ANQGSEA. The CDR3 loop is CSASNPTRENTGELFF. The CDR3 DNA is TGCAGCGCCTCTAACCCCACTAGAGAGAACACCGGGGAGCTGTTTTTT.

This clonotype came up a few times. The V and J genes are TRBV20-1 and TRBJ2-1; tentatively, D is TRBD2 (5 bases). This CDR3 is built from 14 residues. In germline, CDR1 is DFQATT, CDR2 SNEGSKA (reference sequence). The ends were cut back, 1 base at V and 9 bases at J, with 16 bases in the middle. CDR3 in DNA: TGCAGTGCTAGAGTCTCCGGAGGAACGAGTGAGCAGTTCTTC. Its protein product is CSARVSGGTSEQFF.